Included here is one T cell receptor (beta chain) sequence, with context. The antigen this receptor binds is unknown. No base quality values were provided; no much bigger clone lies one nucleotide off. At one collaborating source in Seattle, patients were enrolled during active infection and were followed longitudinally through the course of disease. Whole blood was collected in K2EDTA tubes by collaborating institutions according to the institutions' own protocols. For TCRbeta analysis, collaborator samples were shipped as frozen whole blood, as isolated PBMCs, or as DNA extracted from either sample type. The sample is drawn from a study of blood T cell repertoires in COVID-19 (dated by TCRdb to between 2020 and 2021). At the level of the whole study: The collaborator samples originated in the United States, Italy and Spain and spanned the acute and convalescent phases of COVID-19. HLA class I and class II types, where available, came from metadata supplied by the sample provider rather than from assay-based typing. Subjects who had been exposed to COVID-19, were actively infected with it, or had recovered from it provided the deeply sampled blood TCRbeta repertoires that made up the dataset. The samples were drawn from the first 160 participants of the ongoing ImmuneRACE study and from 950 to 1,500 subjects provided by 6 global collaborators. The prospective study material was composed of cDNA or gDNA derived from T cells, B-cell-depleted T cells, or PBMCs. A freely available public database, intended as a resource for researchers studying the immune response to SARS-CoV-2, is where the repertoires were released. Nearly every sample came with metadata listing a de-identified subject ID, COVID-19 status, age in years and sex.

TCRbeta CDR3 regions were amplified from genomic DNA using the immunoSEQ Assay, a bias-controlled multiplex PCR. From the authors' description of their analysis: Nucleated cell counts per sample were estimated from amplification of reference gene primers within the assay. Sequence reads were collapsed and filtered to measure the absolute abundance of every unique TCRbeta CDR3 rearrangement. For each sample, productive Simpson clonality was calculated as the square root of Simpson's diversity index across productive rearrangements. Here the immuneACCESS table is served through TCRdb, limited to in-frame sequences with V and J called. Missing clones are a known gap in these copies; in checked studies unresolved V genes cover under half, and the rest lacks a known reason. V and J calls and clone size are copied from that table; D and trimming were computed from the DNA. The sample yields over 85,000 clones; around 90% were counted once. The ten most abundant clones make up 1.5% to 2.5% of the sample.

Study-wide findings and limitations: The quantity of clinical and demographic metadata differed by source and by participant and was supplied without curation.

The germline V gene (reference sequence) sets CDR1 to SGHNT and CDR2 to YYREEE. The CDR3 runs 16 amino acids, cysteine and phenylalanine included. Left in the record is the CDR3 DNA by itself, 48 bases read in frame from the first base. V is cut by 3 bases and J by 4 bases, and the space between the germline ends is 16 bases. Recombination joined TRBV5-4 with TRBJ1-4; TRBD1 is perhaps the D gene, given 6 matching bases. This receptor was taken from a woman aged 50 to 60 with COVID-19, enrolled during active disease. The specimen sequenced was peripheral blood. Here the CDR3 is given as CASSWKAGARNEKLFF. The bases read TGTGCCAGCAGCTGGAAAGCGGGGGCTCGTAATGAAAAACTGTTTTTT.